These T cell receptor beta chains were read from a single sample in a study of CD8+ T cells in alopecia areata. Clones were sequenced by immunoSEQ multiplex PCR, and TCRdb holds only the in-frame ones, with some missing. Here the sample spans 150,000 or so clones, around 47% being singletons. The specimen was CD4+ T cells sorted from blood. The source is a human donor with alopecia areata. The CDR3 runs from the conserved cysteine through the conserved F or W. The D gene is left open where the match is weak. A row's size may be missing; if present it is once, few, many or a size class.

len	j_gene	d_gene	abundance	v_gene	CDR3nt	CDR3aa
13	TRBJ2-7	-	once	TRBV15	TGTGCCACCAGCAGAGAGTGGTCAGGTGAGCAGTACTTC	CATSREWSGEQYF
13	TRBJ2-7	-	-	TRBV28	TGTGCCAGCACCCTAATAGGGGCGCTTGAGCAGTACTTC	CASTLIGALEQYF
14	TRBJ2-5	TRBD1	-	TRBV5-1	TGCGCCAGCAGCTCGACAGGGGTAGAAGAGACCCAGTACTTC	CASSSTGVEETQYF
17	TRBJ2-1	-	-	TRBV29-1	TGCAGCGTTGACTCAAGTGGTCCGGGGAGTTCATACAATGAGCAGTTCTTC	CSVDSSGPGSSYNEQFF
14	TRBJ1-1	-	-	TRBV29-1	TGCAGCGCTGACCCCCCAGGGATGAACACTGAAGCTTTCTTT	CSADPPGMNTEAFF
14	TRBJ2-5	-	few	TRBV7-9	TGTGCCAGCAGCTATCGCCCCTCCTTGGAGACCCAGTACTTC	CASSYRPSLETQYF
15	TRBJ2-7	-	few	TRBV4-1	TGCGCCAGCAGCCCTAGACAGAGTAAAACCTACGAGCAGTACTTC	CASSPRQSKTYEQYF
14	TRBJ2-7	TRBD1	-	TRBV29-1	TGCAGCGTCAGACGGACAGGGAGCTCCTACGAGCAGTACTTC	CSVRRTGSSYEQYF
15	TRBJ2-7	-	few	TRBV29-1	TGCAGCGTTGTTTCTTGGGGCAGAAGCTCCTACGAGCAGTACTTC	CSVVSWGRSSYEQYF
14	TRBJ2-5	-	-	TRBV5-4	TGTGCCAGCAGCTTGAACAGAGTGGAAGAGACCCAGTACTTC	CASSLNRVEETQYF
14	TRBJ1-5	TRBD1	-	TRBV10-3	TGTGCCATCAGTAAAGACAGGGGCGGGCAGCCCCAGCATTTT	CAISKDRGGQPQHF
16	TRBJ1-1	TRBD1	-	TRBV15	TGTGCCACCAGCAGAGATCCGGGACAGGGGAACACTGAAGCTTTCTTT	CATSRDPGQGNTEAFF
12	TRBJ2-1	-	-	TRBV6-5	TGTGCCAGCACCCCGGAGGGCAATGAGCAGTTCTTC	CASTPEGNEQFF
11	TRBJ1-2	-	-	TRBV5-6	TGTGCCAGCAAACAGCTCTATGGCTACACCTTC	CASKQLYGYTF
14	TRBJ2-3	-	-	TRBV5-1	TGCGCCAGCAGCTTGGGTCGGAAAGGAGATACGCAGTATTTT	CASSLGRKGDTQYF
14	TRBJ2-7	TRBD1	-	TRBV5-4	TGTGCCAGCAGCTTACCGGGACAGGGGTCCGAGCAGTACTTC	CASSLPGQGSEQYF
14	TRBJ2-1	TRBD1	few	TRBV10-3	TGTGCCATAATTCGGGACAGGGAGAACAATGAGCAGTTCTTC	CAIIRDRENNEQFF
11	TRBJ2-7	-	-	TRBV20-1	TGCAGTGCTCGATACATTAATGAGCAGTACTTC	CSARYINEQYF
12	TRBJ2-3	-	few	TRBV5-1	TGCGCCAGCAGCACCGAATCAGATACGCAGTATTTT	CASSTESDTQYF
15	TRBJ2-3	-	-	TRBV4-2	TGTGCCAGCAGCCAAGAGAGAGAAGGAACAGATACGCAGTATTTT	CASSQEREGTDTQYF
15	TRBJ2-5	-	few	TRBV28	TGTGCCAGCAGTACGCCGGGTGGGGGGCTTGGGACCCAGTACTTC	CASSTPGGGLGTQYF
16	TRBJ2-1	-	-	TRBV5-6	TGTGCCAGCAGCTTGGCCTTGGCGTTCTCCTACAATGAGCAGTTCTTC	CASSLALAFSYNEQFF
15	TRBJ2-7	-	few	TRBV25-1	TGTGCCAGCAGTGATAGTGGCAGAGGTTCGGACGAGCAGTACTTC	CASSDSGRGSDEQYF
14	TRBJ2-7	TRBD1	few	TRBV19	TGTGCCTCCAGCCGGGACAGGGAATTCTACGAGCAGTACTTC	CASSRDREFYEQYF
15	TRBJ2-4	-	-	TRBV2	TGTGCCAGCAGTGGAGTCCAGTTAGCCAAAAACATTCAGTACTTC	CASSGVQLAKNIQYF
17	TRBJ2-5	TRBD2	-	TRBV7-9	TGTGCCAGCAGCTTAGTTCTGGCGGGAGTGGCAAAAGAGACCCAGTACTTC	CASSLVLAGVAKETQYF
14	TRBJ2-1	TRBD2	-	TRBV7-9	TGTGCCAGCAACCCTAGCGGGAACTACAATGAGCAGTTCTTC	CASNPSGNYNEQFF
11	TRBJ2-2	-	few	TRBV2	TGTGCCAGCAGTGCGGTCGGGGAGCTGTTTTTT	CASSAVGELFF
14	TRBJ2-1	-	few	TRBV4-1	TGCGCCAGCAGCCAAATTGTGGGGTTCGATGAGCAGTTCTTC	CASSQIVGFDEQFF
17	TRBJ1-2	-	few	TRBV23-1	TGCGCCACCCTAAAGGAGCCTATTTCTGGGGCTAACTATGGCTACACCTTC	CATLKEPISGANYGYTF
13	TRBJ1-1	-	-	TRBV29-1	TGCAGCGTTGAAAGTCAGGGTGGCACTGAAGCTTTCTTT	CSVESQGGTEAFF
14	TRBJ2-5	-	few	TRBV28	TGTGCCAGCAGCACGACGGATAGCGTCTGGGCCCAGTACTTC	CASSTTDSVWAQYF
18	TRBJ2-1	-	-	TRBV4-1	TGCGCCAGCAGCCGATCGTACCGGGACACAACTAATTACAATGAGCAGTTCTTC	CASSRSYRDTTNYNEQFF
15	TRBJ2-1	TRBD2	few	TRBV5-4	TGTGCCAGCAGCTTGGTAGGGACTAGCGGCAATGAGCAGTTCTTC	CASSLVGTSGNEQFF
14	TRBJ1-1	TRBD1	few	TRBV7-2	TGTGCCAGCAGTGGGGACAGGGCGGCCACTGAAGCCTTCTTT	CASSGDRAATEAFF
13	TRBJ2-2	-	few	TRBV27	TGTGCCAGCAGAGGGTGGGTGTCCGGGGAGCTGTTTTTT	CASRGWVSGELFF
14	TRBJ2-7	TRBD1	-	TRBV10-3	TGTGCCATCAGTGAAATTTCAGGGGGCAACGAGCAGTACTTC	CAISEISGGNEQYF
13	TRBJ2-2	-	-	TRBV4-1	TGCGCCAGCAGCCAAGATAACACCGGGGAGCTGTTTTTT	CASSQDNTGELFF
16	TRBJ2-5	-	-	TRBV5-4	TGTGCCAGCAGCCCCGGCCAGGGGATAGACCAAGAGACCCAGTACTTC	CASSPGQGIDQETQYF
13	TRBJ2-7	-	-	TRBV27	TGTGCCACCAGGGGATACCGAACCTACGAGCAGTACTTC	CATRGYRTYEQYF
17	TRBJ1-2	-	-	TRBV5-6	TGTGCCAGCAGCTTGGGAGGGGGAACGGCCACTAACTATGGCTACACCTTC	CASSLGGGTATNYGYTF
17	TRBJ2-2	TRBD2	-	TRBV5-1	TGCGCCAGCAGCCACAGAGCGGGAGAAATTAAAGTCGGGGAGCTGTTTTTT	CASSHRAGEIKVGELFF
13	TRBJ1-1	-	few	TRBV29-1	TGCAGCGAAACTTCGGGGCTAAACACTGAAGCTTTCTTT	CSETSGLNTEAFF
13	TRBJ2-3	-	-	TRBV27	TGTGCCAGCAGGGCGGGAAGCACAGATACGCAGTATTTT	CASRAGSTDTQYF
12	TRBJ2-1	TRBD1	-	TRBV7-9	TGTGCCAGCAGCGCCCAGGGGGCTGAGCAGTTCTTC	CASSAQGAEQFF
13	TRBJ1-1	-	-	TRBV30	TGTGCCTGGAGTGGCCGTAGGAACACTGAAGCTTTCTTT	CAWSGRRNTEAFF
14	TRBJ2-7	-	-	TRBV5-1	TGCGCCAGCAGGCCCGGGACGCTAAACTACGAGCAGTACTTC	CASRPGTLNYEQYF
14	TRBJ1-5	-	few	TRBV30	TGTGCCTGGAGTGTATTCCGGATCAATCAGCCCCAGCATTTT	CAWSVFRINQPQHF
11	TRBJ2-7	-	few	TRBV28	TGTGCCAGCAGTTTCCGGGACGAGCAGTACTTC	CASSFRDEQYF
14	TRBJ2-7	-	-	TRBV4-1	TGCGCCAGCAGCCCATTCCTCGGTGGGGACGAGCAGTACTTC	CASSPFLGGDEQYF
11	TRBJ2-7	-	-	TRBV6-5	TGTGCCAGCAGGTCCGACTACGAGCAGTACTTC	CASRSDYEQYF